This T cell receptor beta chain was profiled in a study of T cells after yellow fever vaccination (dated by TCRdb to between 2019 and 2020). Regarding the research as a whole: The SMART-Seq v4 Ultra Low Input RNA kit was used to prepare libraries from fractions with low cell numbers. To follow T-cell clones before and after primary and booster YFV17D yellow fever vaccination, bulk TCR alpha and beta repertoires were sequenced over time. The cohort comprised two healthy male donors, one aged 18 to 29 and one aged 30 to 40 years. Blood samples were taken at several timepoints before and after primary and secondary immunization, and bulk PBMC replicates and cell subsets were isolated.

A note on this clonotype: The antigen it binds to is not known. Per-nucleotide qualities are absent, and no much larger clonotype sits a single base away.

Beyond this particular receptor, the publication reports: Most clones expanded after primary vaccination were re-detected after the booster (96% of CD4 and 80% to 90% of CD8), suggesting broad memory maintenance. Computational filtering was required because FACS-sorted repertoires could contain abundant contaminating clonotypes from the bulk population. The study included only a couple of donors, which limits how far the findings can be generalized. A small fraction of clonotypes appeared in both the CD4 and CD8 compartments, likely as a result of convergent recombination. Compared with the primary T-cell response, the secondary T-cell response was faster but weaker, reaching its peak on day 5 rather than on day 15.

The listed sequencing device is Illumina NovaSeq 6000. Synthesis of TCR cDNA relied on 5'RACE template switching, a step that introduced a universal primer site along with unique molecular identifiers. Priming of cDNA synthesis was performed from both the TCR alpha and TCR beta constant segments. Library amplification involved two PCR steps, and the second step added sample barcodes and sequencing adapters. Sequencing of libraries was performed on Illumina HiSeq 2500 (2x100 bp) or NovaSeq (2x150 bp). The paper's data handling went like this. MIGEC was used to demultiplex reads and collapse the reads into UMI consensus sequences, and MiXCR was used for V(D)J alignment. Vaccine-responding clonotypes were defined with edgeR using replicate PBMC samples, requiring FDR below 0.01 and a log2 fold change above 5 up to day 15. Each bulk clonotype was labeled CD4 or CD8 based on which sequenced repertoire, CD4 or CD8, contained the clonotype at higher abundance. TCRdb reprocessing: public reads trimmed at Q25 with fastp, clones called with MiXCR, in-frame beta chains kept. Rows with a matching CDR3 protein are joined into one entry that keeps the most common DNA and genes. The V and J calls here are based on TCRdb, not the publication. Recorded for this sample are 150,000 to 200,000 distinct CDR3 sequences; roughly 9.6% of them occurred a single time. Jointly, the top ten make up roughly a third of the sample.

The sample's treatment or condition label is to be understood as: live attenuated yellow fever vaccine strain. A standard Ficoll-Paque protocol was used to isolate PBMCs from peripheral blood. CD4 and CD8 T-cell fractions were isolated with Dynabeads CD4 and CD8 positive selection kits. TriZol was used to extract RNA from bulk PBMCs, CD4 and CD8 fractions, and dextramer-positive and dextramer-negative fractions. For CDR1 and CDR2, the germline V gene (reference sequence) lists SEHNR and FQNEAQ. The CDR3 covers 12 residues, taking in both the cysteine and the valine. The kept DNA is CDR3 alone, 36 bases in frame from the first base.

The sequences come from CD8+ T cells sorted from PBMCs, collected 15 days after the yellow fever booster vaccination. The chain is made from TRBV7-9 and TRBJ2-7, with the identity of the D gene unclear. The sequence was obtained from a man in his late teens or twenties who received the YFV17D yellow fever vaccine. The nucleotides are TGTGCCAGCAGCTTTCACTCCGACGAGCAGTACGTC. Translated, this gives CASSFHSDEQYV.